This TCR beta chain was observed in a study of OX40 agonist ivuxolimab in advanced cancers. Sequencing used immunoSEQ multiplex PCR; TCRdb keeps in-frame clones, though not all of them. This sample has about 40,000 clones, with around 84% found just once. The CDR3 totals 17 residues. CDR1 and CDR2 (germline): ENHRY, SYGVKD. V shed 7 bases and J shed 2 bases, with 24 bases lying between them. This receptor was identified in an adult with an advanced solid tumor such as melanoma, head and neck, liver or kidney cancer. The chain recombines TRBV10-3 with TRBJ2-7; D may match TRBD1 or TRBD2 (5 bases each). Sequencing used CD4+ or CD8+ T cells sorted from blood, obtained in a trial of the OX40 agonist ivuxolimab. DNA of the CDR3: TGTGCCATCATTGGGGGTGAGCTTAGGGACCTGGCCTACGAGCAGTACTTC. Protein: CAIIGGELRDLAYEQYF.